This T cell receptor (beta chain) was observed in a study of shared clonotypes between healthy human individuals. Selected positively for CCR7 and CD45RO-negative, naive CD8 cells excluded terminally differentiated effector memory CD45RA+ cells. General study results and limits: Even with large depth, rarefaction showed that sorted-subset sequencing was incomplete.

CDR1 is PRHDT, CDR2 FYEKMQ, per germline (reference sequence). There are 17 residues in the CDR3. Trimming cost V 1 base and J 4 bases; bases outside gene matches: 11. This clone was observed once. Its target is unknown. Some clones are missing from TCRdb's copy, which holds only in-frame ones; the method was immunoSEQ multiplex PCR. The sample shows some 2 million clones, about 95% of them seen only once. V and J are TRBV13 and TRBJ1-1; 8 bases line up with TRBD1. This clonotype was obtained from a man between 18 and 29 years old in good health. Sequences were obtained from naive CD8+ T cells sorted from blood. The DNA of the CDR3 is TGTGCCAGCAGCTTAGACTTTTCAGGGGGCGAAGGCACTGAAGCTTTCTTT. It translates to CASSLDFSGGEGTEAFF.